Below, 12 T cell receptor beta chains from the same sample are listed, as sequenced in a study of cytomegalovirus exposure and HLA in healthy donors. The PCR had 60 Vbeta and 13 Jbeta primers. Profiling relied on immunoSEQ multiplex PCR, and the TCRdb table lists in-frame clones only, not all of them. The sample shows 200,000 to 250,000 clones, roughly 80% of them seen only once. The specimen sequenced was PBMCs. These receptor sequences come from a man aged 35 to 55 in good health and CMV-seronegative.

V usage is TRBV19 and J usage is TRBJ2-7, with 9 positions matching TRBD1. V lost 4 bases and J lost 0; bases outside the gene matches: 4. In germline, CDR1 is LNHDA, CDR2 SQIVND (reference sequence). The CDR3 runs to 15 residues. The CDR3, as DNA: TGTGCCAGTAGTAAAAGACAGGGGGGCTCCTACGAGCAGTACTTC. This codes for CASSKRQGGSYEQYF.

V and J are TRBV9 and TRBJ1-2, with TRBD1 matching over 7 bases. CDR1 is SGDLS and CDR2 is YYNGEE in the germline V gene. V lost 5 bases, J lost 0 bases, and 7 bases stayed unmatched. This CDR3 has 15 amino acids. The CDR3 reads CASSPGQASNYGYTF. CDR3 coding DNA: TGTGCCAGCAGTCCCGGACAGGCGTCTAACTATGGCTACACCTTC.

V usage is TRBV7-9 and J usage is TRBJ1-1; D possibly corresponds to TRBD1 (5 bases). CDR3 length: 13 residues. Germline V gene lookup returns CDR1 SEHNR and CDR2 FQNEAQ (reference sequence). The V end was cut by 4 bases, the J end by 2 bases, with 8 bases between. CDR3 sequence: CASSSDTNTEAFF. CDR3 nucleotides: TGTGCCAGCAGCTCGGACACTAACACTGAAGCTTTCTTT.

This clone was found once. The CDR3 loop is CASSFRGGSVNTEAFF. The CDR3 DNA reads as TGTGCCAGCAGTTTCCGGGGTGGGTCTGTGAACACTGAAGCTTTCTTT. The chain employs TRBV28 and TRBJ1-1; the D is unclear. The V gene's germline CDR1 is MDHEN and CDR2 SYDVKM. Between the trimmed V and J ends, which lost 3 bases and 0 bases, there was a span of 14 bases. The CDR3 covers 16 residues.

The rearrangement uses TRBV6-1 and TRBJ1-5; TRBD1 might be the D (5 bases). The CDR3 covers 13 residues. CDR1 is MNHNS and CDR2 is SASEGT in the germline V gene. Trimming shortened V by 3 bases and J by 6 bases, and 9 bases separated the two germline ends. This CDR3 is CASSEGLGQPQHF. The CDR3 region has the DNA TGTGCCAGCAGTGAGGGGCTAGGTCAGCCCCAGCATTTT.

There are a few counts of this clone. The rearrangement uses TRBV18 and TRBJ1-5; possibly TRBD1 for D (5 bases). The CDR3 is made up of 18 amino acids. The V and J ends lost 2 bases and 1 base respectively, with 18 bases between them. Germline V gene sequence: CDR1 KGHSH, CDR2 LQKENI. DNA for the CDR3: TGTGCCAGCTCACCAACTGGATTTATCAGGGCAAGCAATCAGCCCCAGCATTTT. As protein: CASSPTGFIRASNQPQHF.

The chain couples TRBV5-6 to TRBJ1-3, with D possibly matching TRBD1 (6 bases). CDR3 length: 14 amino acids. The germline V and J ends were trimmed by 5 bases and 0 bases, with 9 bases remaining between them. The germline V gene has CDR1 SGHDT and CDR2 YYEEEE. This CDR3 reads CASSRGGSGNTIYF. The CDR3 DNA is TGTGCCAGCAGTCGAGGGGGCTCTGGAAACACCATATATTTT.

The J gene is TRBJ2-1, the V gene TRBV5-4; 13 bases align to TRBD2. Trimming cost V 4 bases and J 0 bases; bases outside gene matches: 4. Germline CDR1 reads SGHNT; CDR2 reads YYREEE (reference sequence). CDR3 length: 17 residues. The CDR3 DNA is TGTGCCAGCAGCAGGACTAGCGGGGGCCTCTCCTACAATGAGCAGTTCTTC. Translating it yields CASSRTSGGLSYNEQFF. Based on the CDR3 plus reference TRBV5-4 and TRBJ2-1, the full variable domain is ETGVTQSPTHLIKTRGQQVTLRCSSQSGHNTVSWYQQALGQGPQFIFQYYREEENGRGNFPPRFSGLQFPNYSSELNVNALELDDSALYLCASSRTSGGLSYNEQFFGPGTRLTVL.

This clone was seen only a few times. The chain uses TRBV27 and TRBJ2-7; 8 nucleotides match TRBD1. Trimming at V came to 2 bases and at J to 0 bases, leaving 9 bases not matched to a gene. In germline, CDR1 is MNHEY, CDR2 SMNVEV (reference sequence). The CDR3 is made up of 17 amino acids. This CDR3 reads CASSLGRTGPSSYEQYF. In nucleotides, the CDR3 is TGTGCCAGCAGTTTAGGCCGGACAGGGCCAAGCTCCTACGAGCAGTACTTC.

This chain joins TRBV28 and TRBJ2-7; TRBD1 matches at 7 bases. This CDR3 is 15 amino acids long. The ends lost 3 bases at V and 3 bases at J; junction bases unmatched: 8. Germline V gene data show CDR1 as MDHEN and CDR2 as SYDVKM. The CDR3 is CASSFGAAGGYEQYF. For the CDR3, the DNA is TGTGCCAGCAGTTTTGGTGCGGCAGGGGGCTACGAGCAGTACTTC. Filled out from reference TRBV28 and TRBJ2-7, the complete variable domain reads DVKVTQSSRYLVKRTGEKVFLECVQDMDHENMFWYRQDPGLGLRLIYFSYDVKMKEKGDIPEGYSVSREKKERFSLILESASTNQTSMYLCASSFGAAGGYEQYFGPGTRLTVT.

The chain carries TRBV10-2 and TRBJ2-5; no definite D call. CDR1 is WSHSY and CDR2 is SAAADI in the germline V gene. The CDR3 loop spans 14 amino acids. Trimming stripped 3 bases from V and 0 bases from J, with 8 bases between. CDR3 bases: TGCGCCAGCAGTGATACCGGGTACCAAGAGACCCAGTACTTC. It is translated as CASSDTGYQETQYF.

V is TRBV28 and J is TRBJ2-5; D may be TRBD1 (5 bases). The CDR3 extends over 13 amino acids. Germline assignment: CDR1 MDHEN and CDR2 SYDVKM. With 5 bases removed from V and 4 bases from J, the gap between germline ends came to 11 bases. The CDR3: CASSPPGRETQYF. The CDR3 coding sequence is TGTGCCAGCAGTCCCCCAGGGCGAGAGACCCAGTACTTC.